A single T cell receptor beta chain is shown here with its context. Its specificity is unknown. Trimming cost V 5 bases and J 5 bases; bases outside gene matches: 10. Germline CDR1 reads MDHEN; CDR2 reads SYDVKM. The CDR3 extends over 15 amino acids. TCRdb itself ran the reads through MiXCR, one entry per CDR3 protein. The data show hundreds of thousands of distinct CDR3 sequences, roughly a third seen once. These data belong to a study of T cell repertoires in cytomegalovirus infection. The genes are TRBV28 and TRBJ2-5, with 8 bases matching TRBD1. The sequences come from cultured PBMCs, collected from culture after CMV antigen stimulation. The source of this sequence is a human donor in good health (CMV status not recorded). Some clones in this sample may be carry-over from other donors' samples. The CDR3 bases are TGTGCCAGCAGTAGCCCAGGGGGCCGTGCGGAGACCCAGTACTTC. Its protein product is CASSSPGGRAETQYF.